This T cell receptor (beta chain) was recorded in a study of CD8 T cells in Susac syndrome. The CDR3 is 15 amino acids. V trimming: 5 bases; J trimming: 10 bases; junction bases outside the gene matches: 13. Germline V gene lookup returns CDR1 MDHEN and CDR2 SYDVKM. About 0.45 to 1 ug RNA was reverse transcribed with random hexamers. The TCR beta CDR3 was amplified by immunoSEQ multiplex PCR across 54 Vbeta, 13 Jbeta. One entry per CDR3 protein, called by TCRdb with MiXCR from the immunoSEQ multiplex PCR reads. The data show about 140,000 distinct CDR3 sequences, 85% to 95% seen once. The V gene is TRBV28, the J gene TRBJ1-5; 8 nucleotides agree with TRBD1. The sequenced material came from CD4+ T cells from PBMCs. The clonotype originates from a human donor with multiple sclerosis. CDR3 nucleotide sequence: TGTGCCAGCAGTCCCGCGGGACAGGCCACCGGACCCCAGCATTTT. It is translated as CASSPAGQATGPQHF.